The TCR beta chain under discussion was sequenced for a study of T cell responses to AZD1222 COVID-19 vaccine. Study information: Second doses were pooled across both intervals (about 4 or about 12 weeks). Notes on the study in general: White British people made up most donors, females outnumbered males, and clonal diversity was possibly underestimated.

The CDR3 is 13 amino acids. Germline assignment: CDR1 LGHDT and CDR2 YNNKEL (reference sequence). V was shortened by 4 bases and J by 8 bases, with 12 bases between the two germline ends. Clones were read by immunoSEQ multiplex PCR, and TCRdb kept only the in-frame ones, dropping some. The sample holds over 90,000 clones; roughly 91% are singletons and the top ten take 45% to 50%. To note about this clone: Its antigen is currently unknown.

The specimen was peripheral blood, collected on day 0 of AZD1222 vaccination. The receptor was derived from an adult in good health. This chain links TRBV3-1 (or the pseudogene TRBV3-2) with TRBJ2-1; possible D gene TRBD1, 6 bases. The CDR3 sequence is CASSLQGWDEQFF. In DNA, the CDR3 is TGTGCCAGCAGCCTACAGGGCTGGGATGAGCAGTTCTTC.